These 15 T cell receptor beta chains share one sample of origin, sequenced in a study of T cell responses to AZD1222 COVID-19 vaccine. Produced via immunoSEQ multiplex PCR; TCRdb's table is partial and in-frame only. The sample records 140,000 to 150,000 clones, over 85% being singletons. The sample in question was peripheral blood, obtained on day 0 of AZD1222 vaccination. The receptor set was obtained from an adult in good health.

The CDR3 here is CASSVPRWGDTGELFF. CDR3 sequence (DNA): TGTGCCAGCAGTGTCCCTAGGTGGGGGGACACCGGGGAGCTGTTTTTT. The chain recombines TRBV2 with TRBJ2-2; D possibly corresponds to TRBD2 (6 bases). CDR1 is SNHLY and CDR2 is FYNNEI in the germline V gene. CDR3 size: 16 residues. V lost 4 bases to trimming and J lost 3 bases, with 15 bases between them.

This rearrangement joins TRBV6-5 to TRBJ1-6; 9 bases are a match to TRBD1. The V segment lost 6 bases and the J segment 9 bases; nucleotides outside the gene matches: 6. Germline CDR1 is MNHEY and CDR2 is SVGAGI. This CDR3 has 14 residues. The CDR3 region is CASSRTGESSPLHF. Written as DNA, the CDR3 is TGTGCCAGCAGCCGGACAGGGGAAAGTTCACCCCTCCACTTT.

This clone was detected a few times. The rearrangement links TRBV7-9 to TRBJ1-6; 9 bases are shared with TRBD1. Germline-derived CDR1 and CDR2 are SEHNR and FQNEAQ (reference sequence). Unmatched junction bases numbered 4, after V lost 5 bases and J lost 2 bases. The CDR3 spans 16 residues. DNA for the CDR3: TGTGCCAGCAGCCCAGGGACAGGGACCTATAATTCACCCCTCCACTTT. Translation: CASSPGTGTYNSPLHF. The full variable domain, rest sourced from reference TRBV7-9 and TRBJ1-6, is DTGVSQNPRHKITKRGQNVTFRCDPISEHNRLYWYRQTLGQGPEFLTYFQNEAQLEKSRLLSDRFSAERPKGSFSTLEIQRTEQGDSAMYLCASSPGTGTYNSPLHFGNGTRLTVT.

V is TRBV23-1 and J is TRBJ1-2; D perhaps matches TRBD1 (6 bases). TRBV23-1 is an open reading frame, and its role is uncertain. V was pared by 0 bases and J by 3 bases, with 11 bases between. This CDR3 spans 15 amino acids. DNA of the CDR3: TGCGCCAGCAGTCAATCGGCAGGGGTCGACTATGGCTACACCTTC. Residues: CASSQSAGVDYGYTF.

CDR3 amino acids: CSASGWQTMNTEAFF. The CDR3 DNA reads TGCAGTGCTAGTGGGTGGCAGACAATGAACACTGAAGCTTTCTTT. The chain uses TRBV20-1 and TRBJ1-1, with no clear D. The V gene lost 3 bases and the J gene lost 0 bases, with 14 bases spanning the gap. Germline V gene lookup returns CDR1 DFQATT and CDR2 SNEGSKA (reference sequence). The CDR3 spans 15 residues.

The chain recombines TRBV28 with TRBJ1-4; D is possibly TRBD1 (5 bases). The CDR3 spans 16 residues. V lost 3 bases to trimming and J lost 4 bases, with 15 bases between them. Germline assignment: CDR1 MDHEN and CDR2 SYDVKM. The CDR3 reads CASSFGRVKINEKLFF. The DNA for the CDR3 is TGTGCCAGCAGTTTTGGCAGGGTGAAGATTAATGAAAAACTGTTTTTT.

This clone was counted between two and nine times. The CDR3 sequence: CASRPDRTGELFF. For the CDR3, the DNA is TGCGCCAGCAGGCCGGATCGCACCGGGGAGCTGTTTTTT. The rearrangement joins TRBV10-1 to TRBJ2-2; D call uncertain. CDR3 size: 13 residues. Germline CDR1 is WNHNN and CDR2 is SYGVQD (reference sequence). V lost 6 bases to trimming and J lost 4 bases, with 9 bases between them.

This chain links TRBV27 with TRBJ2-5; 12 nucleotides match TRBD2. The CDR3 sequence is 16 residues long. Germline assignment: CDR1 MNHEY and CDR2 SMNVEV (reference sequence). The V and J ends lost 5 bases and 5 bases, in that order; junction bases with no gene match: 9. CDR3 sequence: CASSLLGLAGRETQYF. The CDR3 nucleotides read TGTGCCAGCAGTCTCCTAGGACTAGCGGGAAGGGAGACCCAGTACTTC.

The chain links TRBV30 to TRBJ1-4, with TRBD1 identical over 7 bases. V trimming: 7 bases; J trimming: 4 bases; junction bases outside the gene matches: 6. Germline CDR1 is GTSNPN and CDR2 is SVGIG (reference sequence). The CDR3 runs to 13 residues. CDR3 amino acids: CASTDRNNEKLFF. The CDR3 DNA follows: TGTGCCTCGACGGACAGGAATAATGAAAAACTGTTTTTT.

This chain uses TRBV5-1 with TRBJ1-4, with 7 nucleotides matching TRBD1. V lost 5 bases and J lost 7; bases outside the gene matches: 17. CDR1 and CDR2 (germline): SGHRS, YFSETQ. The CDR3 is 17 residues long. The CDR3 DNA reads TGCGCCAGCAGTTCGGGACAGACCACCCGCGGGAGTGAAAAACTGTTTTTT. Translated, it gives CASSSGQTTRGSEKLFF.

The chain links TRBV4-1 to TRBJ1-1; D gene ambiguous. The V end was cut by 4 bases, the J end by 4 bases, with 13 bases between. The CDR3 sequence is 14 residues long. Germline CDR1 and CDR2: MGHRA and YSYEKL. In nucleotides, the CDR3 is TGCGCCAGCAGCCTTCAAAACGGGATCACTGAAGCTTTCTTT. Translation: CASSLQNGITEAFF.

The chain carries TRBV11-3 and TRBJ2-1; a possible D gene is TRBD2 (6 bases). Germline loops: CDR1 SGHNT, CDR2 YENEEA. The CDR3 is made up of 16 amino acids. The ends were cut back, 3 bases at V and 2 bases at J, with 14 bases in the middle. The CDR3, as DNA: TGTGCCAGCAGCTTGCAATCGGGACTTGCCTACAATGAGCAGTTCTTC. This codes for CASSLQSGLAYNEQFF.

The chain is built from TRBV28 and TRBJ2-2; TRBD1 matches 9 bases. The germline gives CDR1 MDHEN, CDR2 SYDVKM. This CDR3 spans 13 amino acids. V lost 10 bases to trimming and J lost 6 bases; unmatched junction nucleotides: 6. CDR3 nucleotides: TGTGCCACATCACAGGGGGCGGCCGGGGAGCTGTTTTTT. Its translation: CATSQGAAGELFF.

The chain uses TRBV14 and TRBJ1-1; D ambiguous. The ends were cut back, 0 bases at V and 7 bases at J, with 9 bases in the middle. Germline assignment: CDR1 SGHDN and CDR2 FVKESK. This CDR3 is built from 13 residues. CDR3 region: CASSQENFVEAFF. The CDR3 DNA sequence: TGTGCCAGCAGCCAAGAAAATTTCGTTGAAGCTTTCTTT.

CDR3 residues: CASSPLGPEYAGYTF. CDR3 bases: TGTGCCAGCTCACCTCTAGGCCCGGAGTACGCGGGCTACACCTTC. The chain employs TRBV18 and TRBJ1-2; no firm D call. V shed 3 bases and J shed 8 bases, with 19 bases lying between them. The length of the CDR3 is 15 residues. Germline V gene lookup returns CDR1 KGHSH and CDR2 LQKENI.